The 29 T cell receptor beta chains below all came from one sample that was sequenced in a study of CD8+ T cells in alopecia areata. After isolation, RNA underwent reverse transcription to generate cDNA as the sequencing template. Generated by immunoSEQ multiplex PCR, the TCRdb table keeps only in-frame clones and is missing some. The table lists about 100,000 clones, roughly 56% of them singletons. Treatment defined: oral pan-JAK inhibitor, 5-10 mg twice daily. The sequenced sample was CD8+ T cells sorted from blood, obtained at approximately week 60, from a patient treated with tofacitinib. These receptor sequences come from a human donor with alopecia areata.

The chain combines TRBV7-8 with TRBJ2-7; 10 bases match TRBD1. The trim removed 5 bases at V and 5 bases at J, leaving 3 bases unmatched. CDR1 and CDR2 (germline): SGHVS, FQNEAQ. The CDR3 has 13 amino acids. CDR3 sequence reads: CASSIGTGDEQYF. The CDR3 coding sequence is TGTGCCAGCAGCATCGGGACAGGGGACGAGCAGTACTTC. The whole variable domain, remainder taken from reference TRBV7-8 and TRBJ2-7, is GAGVSQSPRYKVAKRGQDVALRCDPISGHVSLFWYQQALGQGPEFLTYFQNEAQLDKSGLPSDRFFAERPEGSVSTLKIQRTQQEDSAVYLCASSIGTGDEQYFGPGTRLTVT.

The V call is TRBV2, the J call TRBJ1-1; no firm D call. V shed 5 bases and J shed 13 bases, with 5 bases lying between them. The CDR3 contains 8 residues. Germline V gives CDR1 SNHLY, CDR2 FYNNEI. This CDR3 is CASSWIFF. The CDR3 DNA sequence: TGTGCCAGCAGTTGGATTTTCTTT.

The V and J genes are TRBV2 and TRBJ2-3; TRBD2 matches 8 bases. The CDR3 consists of 15 residues. Per germline, CDR1 SNHLY and CDR2 FYNNEI. V dropped 7 bases and J dropped 2; count of bases not matched to a gene: 8. The CDR3 region is CASTEAGVLTDTQYF. CDR3 coding DNA: TGTGCCAGCACGGAAGCGGGGGTACTCACAGATACGCAGTATTTT.

V gene TRBV13 combines with J gene TRBJ2-7; D is ambiguous. V was cut by 2 bases and J by 3 bases, with 26 bases left in between. Germline V gene lookup returns CDR1 PRHDT and CDR2 FYEKMQ (reference sequence). The CDR3 has 19 residues. Here the CDR3 DNA reads TGTGCCAGCAGCTTAAGCCGATTAGGCGGCGGCAGTATGGGCTACGAGCAGTACTTC. Its translation is CASSLSRLGGGSMGYEQYF.

The chain carries TRBV7-9 and TRBJ2-7; 7 nucleotides line up with TRBD1. This CDR3 has 17 residues. Germline V gene sequence: CDR1 SEHNR, CDR2 FQNEAQ (reference sequence). V trimming: 4 bases; J trimming: 0 bases; junction bases outside the gene matches: 12. The CDR3 here is CASSSFGTARISYEQYF. For the CDR3, the DNA is TGTGCCAGCAGCTCATTCGGGACAGCCAGAATCTCCTACGAGCAGTACTTC. The entire variable domain, with the rest obtained from reference TRBV7-9 and TRBJ2-7, is as follows: DTGVSQNPRHKITKRGQNVTFRCDPISEHNRLYWYRQTLGQGPEFLTYFQNEAQLEKSRLLSDRFSAERPKGSFSTLEIQRTEQGDSAMYLCASSSFGTARISYEQYFGPGTRLTVT.

The rearrangement uses TRBV6-5 and TRBJ2-1; D gene uncertain. Germline values: CDR1 MNHEY, CDR2 SVGAGI. This CDR3 has 12 amino acids. The V and J ends lost 8 bases and 5 bases respectively, with 10 bases between them. The CDR3 nucleotides read TGTGCCAGCGAAGACTTAGACAATGAGCAGTTCTTC. Its translation: CASEDLDNEQFF.

J is TRBJ2-1 and V is TRBV30; D not certain. Germline V gives CDR1 GTSNPN, CDR2 SVGIG (reference sequence). Trimming left V 0 bases short and J 0 bases short, with 3 bases between. This CDR3 spans 13 amino acids. CDR3 DNA sequence: TGTGCCTGGAGTGTGTTCTCCTACAATGAGCAGTTCTTC. As protein: CAWSVFSYNEQFF.

The chain links TRBV5-1 to TRBJ2-7; possible D gene TRBD2, 5 bases. The V end was cut by 4 bases, the J end by 0 bases, with 17 bases between. Per the germline V gene, CDR1 is SGHRS and CDR2 is YFSETQ. CDR3 length: 16 amino acids. The CDR3 region is CASSPREGGLSYEQYF. The CDR3 DNA is TGCGCCAGCAGCCCTCGAGAGGGCGGCCTCTCCTACGAGCAGTACTTC.

This clone was counted a few times. The CDR3 region is CASSGTPGHEGNTIYF. In nucleotides, the CDR3 is TGTGCCAGCAGTGGAACACCGGGACACGAAGGAAACACCATATATTTT. The rearrangement uses TRBV6-1 and TRBJ1-3, with D maybe TRBD1 (6 bases). The CDR3 has 16 amino acids. CDR1 is MNHNS and CDR2 is SASEGT in the germline V gene. Deletions cut 4 bases from V and 4 bases from J, with 17 bases between.

The chain couples TRBV25-1 to TRBJ2-7; the match to TRBD1 covers 7 bases. The V gene end was trimmed by 6 bases and the J gene end by 2 bases; junction bases not matched to a gene: 7. Germline CDR1 reads MGHDK; CDR2 reads SYGVNS. The CDR3 totals 14 residues. CDR3 residues: CASRSTGQPYEQYF. The CDR3 nucleotides read TGTGCCAGCAGATCAACGGGACAGCCCTACGAGCAGTACTTC.

The V and J genes are TRBV6-1 and TRBJ2-5, with TRBD1 identical over 9 bases. CDR1 is MNHNS, CDR2 SASEGT, per germline. The J segment lost 10 bases and the V segment lost 5 bases, leaving 2 bases of the junction unmatched. The CDR3 is 11 residues long. CDR3 sequence: CASSPDRGQYF. The CDR3 bases are TGTGCCAGCAGTCCGGACAGGGGCCAGTACTTC.

The chain links TRBV29-1 to TRBJ2-3; no firm D call. The CDR3 extends over 19 amino acids. The V gene's germline CDR1 is SQVTM and CDR2 ANQGSEA. The V end lost 5 bases, the J end lost 6 bases, and 33 bases lay between the germline ends. The CDR3 sequence is CSVQQETQNPTSSSDTQYF. Here the CDR3 DNA reads TGCAGCGTTCAACAAGAAACCCAAAACCCTACGTCTTCTTCGGATACGCAGTATTTT.

In its sample, this clone was seen a few times. Other DNA sequences in this sample translate to the same CDR3. The DNA of the CDR3 is TGCGCCAGCAGCTGGGGGACAGACTACGAGCAGTACTTC. Its protein is CASSWGTDYEQYF. The chain has TRBV5-1 and TRBJ2-7; 7 nucleotides align to TRBD1. The CDR3 has 13 residues. V gave up 3 bases and J gave up 3 bases; unmatched junction bases: 3. Germline-derived CDR1 and CDR2 are SGHRS and YFSETQ.

The chain combines TRBV2 with TRBJ1-5; no clear D gene. Germline CDR1 is SNHLY and CDR2 is FYNNEI. Trimming took off 2 bases at V and 1 base at J, with 12 bases between the two ends. The CDR3 consists of 16 residues. The CDR3 sequence: CASSESVSRSNQPQHF. CDR3 coding DNA: TGTGCCAGCAGTGAATCAGTTAGCAGAAGCAATCAGCCCCAGCATTTT.

In DNA, the CDR3 is TGTGCCAGCATTGTAGTCAATGAGCAGTTCTTC. Protein sequence: CASIVVNEQFF. The gene calls are TRBV13 and TRBJ2-1; D not resolved. V was pared by 7 bases and J by 6 bases, with 7 bases between. CDR1 PRHDT and CDR2 FYEKMQ come from the germline V gene (reference sequence). There are 11 residues in the CDR3.

Comments on this clone: The junction differs from germline at one of its ends, possibly a read error. The gene calls are TRBV9 and TRBJ2-3; D unclear. Germline V CDR1 and CDR2: SGDLS, YYNGEE. The CDR3 spans 10 residues. The CDR3 DNA reads TGTGCCAGCAGCCCCCGGTCCAGAGTATTT. Amino acid sequence: CASSPRSRVF.

This rearrangement joins TRBV14 to TRBJ1-2; TRBD1 might be the D (5 bases). There are 13 residues in the CDR3. Germline assignment: CDR1 SGHDN and CDR2 FVKESK. Trimming took off 3 bases at V and 7 bases at J, with 12 bases between the two ends. The DNA of the CDR3 is TGTGCCAGCAGCCATGCAGGGAAGGGTGGCTACACCTTC. Protein: CASSHAGKGGYTF.

The J gene is TRBJ1-2, the V gene TRBV11-2, with 9 bases matching TRBD1. In germline, CDR1 is SGHAT, CDR2 FQNNGV. The CDR3 extends over 13 amino acids. J gave up 6 bases and V 6 bases, and 5 bases lay outside the gene matches. CDR3 bases: TGTGCCAGCAGGGGACAGGGCCTCGATGGCTACACCTTC. Protein: CASRGQGLDGYTF.

V and J are TRBV4-1 and TRBJ2-7; no definite D call. Germline lookup yields CDR1 MGHRA and CDR2 YSYEKL. Trimming removed 0 bases from V and 3 bases from J, with 9 bases in between. This CDR3 spans 14 amino acids. The CDR3 DNA follows: TGCGCCAGCAGCCAAGAGGGGATAGTCTACGAGCAGTACTTC. Amino acids: CASSQEGIVYEQYF.

V usage is TRBV11-2 and J usage is TRBJ1-6; D is ambiguous. Germline assignment: CDR1 SGHAT and CDR2 FQNNGV. This CDR3 has 16 amino acids. Trimming cost V 3 bases and J 7 bases, with 16 bases left between them. CDR3 DNA sequence: TGTGCCAGCAGCTTTAGACCCGGGCGGAGAAATTCACCCCTCCACTTT. Its translation: CASSFRPGRRNSPLHF.

J is TRBJ2-6 and V is TRBV11-2; TRBD1 aligns across 7 bases. This CDR3 has 14 amino acids. Germline lookup yields CDR1 SGHAT and CDR2 FQNNGV. The trim removed 10 bases at V and 3 bases at J, leaving 6 bases unmatched. The CDR3 region has the DNA TGTGCCACCTTTGACAGGGTTGGGGCCAACGTCCTGACTTTC. Its translation: CATFDRVGANVLTF.

A few counts support this clone. The genes are TRBV27 and TRBJ2-3; D ambiguous. With 4 bases removed from V and 2 bases from J, the gap between germline ends came to 7 bases. CDR1 is MNHEY, CDR2 SMNVEV, per germline (reference sequence). This CDR3 contains 13 residues. The CDR3 DNA is TGTGCCAGCAGTTACAGTCCCACAGATACGCAGTATTTT. Its translation: CASSYSPTDTQYF.

The chain has TRBV30 and TRBJ2-3; D may be TRBD2 (6 bases). The CDR3 loop spans 14 amino acids. Trimming pared 2 bases from V and 4 bases from J, leaving 13 bases between. Germline loops: CDR1 GTSNPN, CDR2 SVGIG (reference sequence). The CDR3 sequence: CAWSRESGADTQYF. In DNA, the CDR3 is TGTGCCTGGAGTCGAGAGTCGGGGGCAGATACGCAGTATTTT.

The chain carries TRBV5-1 and TRBJ1-1; D not resolved. Germline V lookup: CDR1 SGHRS, CDR2 YFSETQ. Trimming took off 3 bases at V and 3 bases at J, with 12 bases between the two ends. The CDR3 contains 14 residues. The CDR3 reads CASSWAGRDTEAFF. The CDR3 DNA reads as TGCGCCAGCAGCTGGGCCGGGAGGGACACTGAAGCTTTCTTT. Looking up the rest from reference TRBV5-1 and TRBJ1-1 gives the full variable domain: KAGVTQTPRYLIKTRGQQVTLSCSPISGHRSVSWYQQTPGQGLQFLFEYFSETQRNKGNFPGRFSGRQFSNSRSEMNVSTLELGDSALYLCASSWAGRDTEAFFGQGTRLTVV.

The CDR3, as DNA: TGTGCCAGCAGTGACACAAACTCTGGGGCCAACGTCCTGACTTTC. This gives the protein CASSDTNSGANVLTF. The chain is built from TRBV6-4 and TRBJ2-6; no clear D gene. Germline-derived CDR1 and CDR2 are MRHNA and SNTAGT. The V end was cut by 2 bases, the J end by 0 bases, with 5 bases between. This CDR3 region has 15 residues.

This clone has just a few counts. The chain uses TRBV2 and TRBJ2-7, with D possibly matching TRBD1 (5 bases). Germline V CDR1 and CDR2: SNHLY, FYNNEI. The CDR3 contains 14 residues. Trimming removed 7 bases at V and 2 bases at J, with 15 bases between. CDR3 in DNA: TGTGCCAGCATCATATGGAAGACAGCCTACGAGCAGTACTTC. This encodes CASIIWKTAYEQYF.

Here the CDR3 DNA reads TGCGCCAGCAGCCTCCCCCACAGGGGGGTTAGCACCGGGGAGCTGTTTTTT. This encodes CASSLPHRGVSTGELFF. The chain recombines TRBV5-1 with TRBJ2-2; 8 bases agree with TRBD1. Per germline, CDR1 SGHRS and CDR2 YFSETQ. This CDR3 spans 17 amino acids. J was trimmed by 4 bases and V by 4 bases; bases with no gene match: 12.

This chain joins TRBV6-1 and TRBJ2-3; D is unresolved. V shed 2 bases and J shed 0 bases, with 6 bases lying between them. Germline CDR1 is MNHNS and CDR2 is SASEGT. This CDR3 spans 14 amino acids. CDR3 amino acids: CASSEIGSTDTQYF. CDR3 nucleotides: TGTGCCAGCAGTGAAATCGGGAGCACAGATACGCAGTATTTT.

The chain employs TRBV29-1 and TRBJ2-1, with D unclear. V gave up 0 bases and J gave up 10 bases, with 4 bases separating them. The germline V gene encodes CDR1 SQVTM and CDR2 ANQGSEA. The CDR3 runs 10 residues. CDR3 region: CSVEEQEQFF. The CDR3, as DNA: TGCAGCGTTGAAGAACAGGAGCAGTTCTTC.